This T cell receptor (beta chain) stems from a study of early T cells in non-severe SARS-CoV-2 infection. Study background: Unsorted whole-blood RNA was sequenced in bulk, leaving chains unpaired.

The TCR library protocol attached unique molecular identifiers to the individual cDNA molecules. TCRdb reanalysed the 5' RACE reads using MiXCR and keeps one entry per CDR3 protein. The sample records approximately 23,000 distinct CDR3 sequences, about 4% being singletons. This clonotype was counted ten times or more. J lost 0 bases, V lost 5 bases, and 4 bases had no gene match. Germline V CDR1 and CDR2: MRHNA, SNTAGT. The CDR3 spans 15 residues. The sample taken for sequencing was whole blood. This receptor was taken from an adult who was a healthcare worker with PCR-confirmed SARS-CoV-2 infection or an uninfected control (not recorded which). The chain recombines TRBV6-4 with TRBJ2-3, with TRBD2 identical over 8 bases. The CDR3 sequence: CASSSSGSSTDTQYF. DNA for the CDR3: TGTGCCAGCAGTTCGAGCGGGAGTAGCACAGATACGCAGTATTTT.